This T cell receptor beta chain was identified during a study of cytomegalovirus exposure and HLA in healthy donors. The CDR3 has 13 residues. The V gene's germline CDR1 is SGHVS and CDR2 FNYEAQ. The germline V and J ends were trimmed by 5 bases and 3 bases, with 10 bases remaining between them. Researchers ran the PCR with 60 Vbeta and 13 Jbeta primers. Some clones are missing from TCRdb's copy, which holds only in-frame ones; the method was immunoSEQ multiplex PCR. The data show approximately 220,000 clones, approximately 88% seen once. Though probably carrying unrecorded immune exposures, donors were nominally healthy at sampling. Findings and limits, study-wide: Most of the CMV-associated TCR beta chains (in a later analysis) appeared to be HLA-restricted. Productive rates of about 90% or about 30% were seen for most TCR beta V segments in an earlier analysis. For presence/absence analyses, sequencing depth was assumed to be roughly uniform across donors.

A remark on this clone: What it recognizes is unknown.

The sample consisted of PBMCs. The sequence was collected from a boy between 2 and 10 years old in good health and CMV-seronegative. V usage is TRBV7-6 and J usage is TRBJ2-5; unclear D gene. The CDR3 loop reads CASSPRVKETQYF. In DNA form, the CDR3 reads TGTGCCAGCAGCCCACGAGTAAAAGAGACCCAGTACTTC.